This paragraph covers one T cell receptor (beta chain) sequence. The antigen remains unidentified. The gene names given are mouse names. The CDR3 is cut off 1 residue early in the read; its end comes from the germline J gene. The sample contains more than one DNA sequence encoding this CDR3. Deletions cut 3 bases from V and 0 bases from J, with 5 bases between. The CDR3 consists of 13 residues. Germline values: CDR1 KGHPV, CDR2 FQNQEV (reference sequence). The sample is drawn from a study of tissue T cells after allogeneic stem cell transplantation. Whole-study findings and limits: Tissue-detected TCR repertoire was only partly captured by blood and spleen T cells. Across patients, clones rarely overlapped, yet motif clusters were shared tissue-specifically.

Stated time point: mouse harvest day 7 after allogeneic transplant. Each mouse received 10^7 T-cell-depleted marrow cells plus 10^6 splenic CD5+ T cells by tail vein. This mouse GVHD model was MHC-mismatched B6 to BALB/c, profiled day 7 or 14. The protocol was immunoSEQ multiplex PCR, while the TCRdb copy is restricted to in-frame clones and leaves out a portion. The table shows about 7,200 clones, with less than 55% occurring only once. Sequenced: lymph node tissue. The source of this sequence is a female BALB/c mouse given C57BL/6 T cells with graft-versus-host disease after an allogeneic hematopoietic cell transplant. The rearrangement uses TRBV26 and TRBJ1-1; D is unclear. CDR3 DNA, as far as it was read: TGTGCCAGCAGTCTCGGGGCAAACACAGAAGTCTTC. Protein: CASSLGANTEVF. The CDR3 in full is CASSLGANTEVFF.